The 30 T cell receptor beta chains in this list originate from one sample, sequenced in a study of Ad26.COV2.S vaccination and SARS-CoV-2 variants (dated by TCRdb to about 2021). This sample's treatment or condition label indicates: 15 to 20 received Ad26.COV2.S at low or high dose, single or two shots; 5 received placebo; per-sample allocation not given. For vaccine and placebo recipients, repertoires were sequenced using samples collected on day 63 after the first injection. The library was built by means of the immunoSEQ multiplex PCR assay. TCRdb obtained this table from immuneACCESS and retained in-frame rearrangements with V and J assigned. These tables miss some clones; where compared with another copy, unresolved V genes account for less than half of the shortfall, and the remainder is unexplained. The sample table records about 410,000 clones; roughly 90% of these occur just once. The ten biggest clones cover about 2% of the sample.

Sequences were derived from peripheral blood, sampled in a trial of Ad26.COV2.S vaccine versus placebo. The source of these receptors is a person aged 18-65 years who received the Ad26.COV2.S COVID-19 vaccine or a placebo.

V and J are TRBV2 and TRBJ2-7, with 8 positions matching TRBD2. CDR3 length equals 14 residues. After removal of 3 bases from V and 5 bases from J, the junction contained 6 bases not matched to a gene. CDR1 is SNHLY, CDR2 FYNNEI, per germline. In DNA, the CDR3 is TGTGCCAGCAGTGAGGATAGCGGGAACCACGAGCAGTACTTC. Translated: CASSEDSGNHEQYF.

This chain joins TRBV4-3 and TRBJ2-7; D gene ambiguous. CDR3 length: 13 residues. Germline V lookup: CDR1 LGHNA, CDR2 YSLEER. The V gene lost 0 bases and the J gene lost 5 bases, with 8 bases spanning the gap. The CDR3 loop reads CASSQDRRHEQYF. CDR3 sequence (DNA): TGCGCCAGCAGCCAAGACAGGCGTCACGAGCAGTACTTC.

The chain carries TRBV7-3 and TRBJ1-6; D unresolved. Germline V CDR1 and CDR2: SGHTA, FQGTGA. V lost 2 bases and J lost 7, with 9 bases in between. This CDR3 comprises 14 residues. CDR3 loop: CASSLGLTNSPLHF. The CDR3 DNA reads TGTGCCAGCAGCTTAGGACTGACCAATTCACCCCTCCACTTT.

The V gene is TRBV28, the J gene TRBJ2-2, with D maybe TRBD2 (6 bases). Germline V gives CDR1 MDHEN, CDR2 SYDVKM. The CDR3 has 15 residues. V gave up 5 bases and J gave up 3 bases, with 13 bases separating them. The CDR3 reads CASSMAGRDTGELFF. As DNA, the CDR3 is TGTGCCAGCAGTATGGCGGGAAGAGACACCGGGGAGCTGTTTTTT.

This clone was counted a few times. The gene calls are TRBV19 and TRBJ1-5; 8 bases are a match to TRBD1. Trimming cost V 5 bases and J 2 bases; bases outside gene matches: 2. The CDR3 has 14 residues. From germline, CDR1 is LNHDA and CDR2 SQIVND (reference sequence). The CDR3 loop is CASSRTGRNQPQHF. The CDR3 DNA sequence: TGTGCCAGTAGTCGGACAGGGCGCAATCAGCCCCAGCATTTT.

The count of this clone is one. The V call is TRBV19, the J call TRBJ1-5, with 7 positions matching TRBD1. The CDR3 is 17 amino acids. The ends lost 1 base at V and 0 bases at J; junction bases unmatched: 6. Germline CDR1 reads LNHDA; CDR2 reads SQIVND (reference sequence). The CDR3 DNA sequence: TGTGCCAGTAGTATAGGGGGAGGGGGCTTTAGCAATCAGCCCCAGCATTTT. Encoded protein: CASSIGGGGFSNQPQHF.

This rearrangement joins TRBV9 to TRBJ2-1, with D perhaps TRBD1 or TRBD2 (6 bases each). Germline assignment: CDR1 SGDLS and CDR2 YYNGEE. The CDR3 extends over 14 amino acids. V shed 0 bases and J shed 8 bases, with 12 bases lying between them. This chain's CDR3 is CASSVGAGEDEQFF. The CDR3 bases are TGTGCCAGCAGCGTAGGTGCAGGGGAGGATGAGCAGTTCTTC.

CDR3 amino acids: CASTRSDKRNTIYF. DNA of the CDR3: TGTGCCAGCACCCGATCGGACAAAAGGAACACCATATATTTT. The rearrangement links TRBV27 to TRBJ1-3; possibly TRBD1 for D (5 bases). The germline CDR1 and CDR2 sequences are MNHEY and SMNVEV (reference sequence). The CDR3 is 14 residues long. V was cut by 7 bases and J by 7 bases, with 17 bases left in between.

The chain links TRBV2 to TRBJ2-3; tentative D call: TRBD1 (5 bases). This CDR3 spans 14 amino acids. The V gene's germline CDR1 is SNHLY and CDR2 FYNNEI. The V gene lost 6 bases and the J gene lost 2 bases, with 12 bases spanning the gap. The CDR3 sequence: CASRAGLNTDTQYF. DNA of the CDR3: TGTGCCAGCAGGGCAGGGTTGAACACAGATACGCAGTATTTT.

V and J are TRBV7-8 and TRBJ1-5; perhaps TRBD1 as D (6 bases). V was shortened by 3 bases and J by 4 bases, with 13 bases between the two germline ends. This CDR3 is 15 amino acids long. CDR1 and CDR2 from the germline V gene are SGHVS and FQNEAQ. The CDR3 region is CASSFSGTSNQPQHF. For the CDR3, the DNA is TGTGCCAGCAGCTTCAGCGGGACAAGTAATCAGCCCCAGCATTTT.

This clone was counted a single time. The V call is TRBV6-6, the J call TRBJ2-5; D remains unclear. V lost 5 bases, J lost 4 bases, and 11 bases lay in between. CDR3 size: 13 residues. Germline assignment: CDR1 MNHNY and CDR2 SVGAGI (reference sequence). CDR3: CASSPGPRETQYF. In DNA form, the CDR3 reads TGTGCCAGCAGTCCAGGACCAAGAGAGACCCAGTACTTC.

The chain uses TRBV7-2 and TRBJ2-5; D might be TRBD2 (6 bases). Germline CDR1 SGHTA, CDR2 FQGNSA. The V and J ends lost 1 base and 1 base respectively, with 10 bases between them. This CDR3 is 15 amino acids long. This chain's CDR3 is CASSLDGTSQETQYF. CDR3 bases: TGTGCCAGCAGCTTAGATGGGACTTCCCAAGAGACCCAGTACTTC.

The J gene is TRBJ2-5, the V gene TRBV3-1 (or the pseudogene TRBV3-2); 9 bases fit TRBD2. After removal of 4 bases from V and 4 bases from J, the junction contained 16 bases not matched to a gene. Germline-derived CDR1 and CDR2 are LGHDT and YNNKEL (reference sequence). The CDR3 consists of 18 residues. CDR3 nucleotide sequence: TGTGCCAGCAGCCCTCCATTGGGAGGCGGGAGGGGGGGAGAGACCCAGTACTTC. Its translation is CASSPPLGGGRGGETQYF.

This clone occurred once. V is TRBV19 and J is TRBJ2-7; D unclear. The CDR3 sequence is 13 residues long. Germline-derived CDR1 and CDR2 are LNHDA and SQIVND (reference sequence). V lost 4 bases and J lost 4, with 11 bases in between. CDR3 in amino acids: CASSTGRNYEQYF. In DNA, the CDR3 is TGTGCCAGTAGTACTGGTAGGAATTACGAGCAGTACTTC.

This chain links TRBV30 with TRBJ1-2, with TRBD1 matching 7 bases. Trimming took 4 bases from V and 8 from J; bases not matched to a gene: 10. CDR1 GTSNPN and CDR2 SVGIG come from the germline V gene (reference sequence). CDR3 length: 13 amino acids. CDR3 in amino acids: CAWNINRGEGYTF. In DNA form, the CDR3 reads TGTGCCTGGAACATCAACAGGGGTGAAGGCTACACCTTC.

The V and J genes are TRBV4-3 and TRBJ2-2; the D is unclear. The CDR3 is made up of 14 amino acids. Germline loops: CDR1 LGHNA, CDR2 YSLEER. Trimming took 6 bases from V and 2 from J, leaving 10 bases between them. CDR3 coding DNA: TGCGCCAGCAGGCGGCAGCTAAACACCGGGGAGCTGTTTTTT. It specifies CASRRQLNTGELFF.

The chain combines TRBV10-3 with TRBJ2-1; D not certain. Trimming left V 4 bases short and J 5 bases short, with 3 bases between. Germline V gene lookup returns CDR1 ENHRY and CDR2 SYGVKD. The CDR3 is made up of 11 amino acids. The CDR3 spells CAISGNNEQFF. CDR3 nucleotides: TGTGCCATCAGTGGGAACAATGAGCAGTTCTTC.

V and J are TRBV10-3 and TRBJ2-3; 8 bases fit TRBD1. V lost 11 bases to trimming and J lost 1 base; unmatched junction nucleotides: 5. Germline assignment: CDR1 ENHRY and CDR2 SYGVKD. The CDR3 loop spans 13 amino acids. Here the CDR3 DNA reads TGTGCCGCAGAGACAGGGGGCACAGATACGCAGTATTTT. It encodes CAAETGGTDTQYF.

The chain is built from TRBV29-1 and TRBJ2-7; D may match TRBD1 or TRBD2 (5 bases each). V shed 5 bases and J shed 4 bases, with 12 bases lying between them. The CDR3 runs 12 residues. Looked up from germline, CDR1 is SQVTM and CDR2 is ANQGSEA. Written as DNA, the CDR3 is TGCAGCGTTCGGGGCCCCCAATACGAGCAGTACTTC. This sequence encodes CSVRGPQYEQYF.

The V and J genes are TRBV5-1 and TRBJ2-7, with TRBD2 matching 7 bases. The germline CDR1 and CDR2 sequences are SGHRS and YFSETQ. The CDR3 is made up of 14 amino acids. Trimming took 2 bases from V and 4 from J; bases not matched to a gene: 6. The CDR3 DNA sequence: TGCGCCAGCAGCTTCGCTAGCGGTAGTTACGAGCAGTACTTC. This gives the protein CASSFASGSYEQYF.

The chain couples TRBV3-1 (or the pseudogene TRBV3-2) to TRBJ1-2; unclear D gene. CDR1 is LGHDT and CDR2 is YNNKEL in the germline V gene (reference sequence). V was trimmed by 0 bases and J by 6 bases, leaving 11 bases between them. CDR3 length equals 14 residues. The CDR3 sequence: CASSQDRVRDGYTF. The CDR3, as DNA: TGTGCCAGCAGCCAAGATCGGGTCCGGGATGGCTACACCTTC.

The chain carries TRBV7-9 and TRBJ1-2; 9 bases agree with TRBD1. Per germline, CDR1 SEHNR and CDR2 FQNEAQ (reference sequence). CDR3 length: 16 residues. Unmatched junction bases numbered 8, after V lost 0 bases and J lost 6 bases. CDR3 sequence: CASSLALTGGSDGYTF. The CDR3 DNA sequence: TGTGCCAGCAGCTTAGCGTTGACAGGGGGTAGTGATGGCTACACCTTC.

The chain couples TRBV10-3 to TRBJ1-5; D may be TRBD1 (5 bases). With 4 bases removed from V and 3 bases from J, the gap between germline ends came to 13 bases. The length of the CDR3 is 15 residues. CDR1 and CDR2 (germline): ENHRY, SYGVKD. The CDR3 region has the DNA TGTGCCATCAGTGCGGGGCCTGCGAACAATCAGCCCCAGCATTTT. Translating gives CAISAGPANNQPQHF.

The rearrangement uses TRBV6-2 or TRBV6-3 and TRBJ1-4; D gene unclear. Trimming took 2 bases from V and 8 from J, leaving 6 bases between them. The germline gives CDR1 MNHEY, CDR2 SVGEGT. The CDR3 spans 12 residues. Here the CDR3 reads CASSYGPEKLFF. In DNA, the CDR3 is TGTGCCAGCAGTTACGGGCCAGAAAAACTGTTTTTT.

This clone has only one observation. This CDR3 reads CASISTYSYEQYF. The CDR3 DNA is TGTGCCAGCATATCGACCTACTCCTACGAGCAGTACTTC. This chain links TRBV2 with TRBJ2-7, with unresolved D. The CDR3 has 13 residues. The germline CDR1 and CDR2 sequences are SNHLY and FYNNEI. Trimming left V 7 bases short and J 0 bases short, with 10 bases between.

The rearrangement uses TRBV9 and TRBJ2-6; the D gene is possibly TRBD1 (6 bases). The CDR3 runs 17 residues. The germline V and J ends were trimmed by 3 bases and 4 bases, with 17 bases remaining between them. Germline CDR1 is SGDLS and CDR2 is YYNGEE. The CDR3 region is CASSDRQAPVGANVLTF. The CDR3 DNA reads as TGTGCCAGCAGCGACCGACAGGCTCCGGTAGGGGCCAACGTCCTGACTTTC.

This clone appeared once. This chain uses TRBV7-2 with TRBJ2-5, with D perhaps given as TRBD1 or TRBD2 (6 bases each). CDR1 SGHTA and CDR2 FQGNSA come from the germline V gene. The CDR3 contains 17 residues. V lost 5 bases and J lost 5, with 24 bases in between. The CDR3 DNA reads as TGTGCCAGCAGCCTCCTCCGGGGCGCAGGGGCGGGGGAGACCCAGTACTTC. As protein: CASSLLRGAGAGETQYF.

The chain is built from TRBV6-4 and TRBJ2-1; unclear D gene. The germline V gene has CDR1 MRHNA and CDR2 SNTAGT. The CDR3 has 15 amino acids. The V gene lost 0 bases and the J gene lost 5 bases, with 11 bases spanning the gap. The chain's CDR3 is CASSDSPDVNNEQFF. CDR3 coding DNA: TGTGCCAGCAGTGACTCGCCCGACGTAAACAATGAGCAGTTCTTC.

This sequence joins TRBV9 and TRBJ2-1; no definite D call. The CDR3 covers 14 residues. Germline CDR1 SGDLS, CDR2 YYNGEE. The V end lost 0 bases, the J end lost 5 bases, and 9 bases lay between the germline ends. The CDR3 protein is CASSVDGTNNEQFF. CDR3 bases: TGTGCCAGCAGCGTAGACGGAACTAACAATGAGCAGTTCTTC. Using reference TRBV9 and TRBJ2-1 for the parts outside the CDR3, the full variable domain is DSGVTQTPKHLITATGQRVTLRCSPRSGDLSVYWYQQSLDQGLQFLIQYYNGEERAKGNILERFSAQQFPDLHSELNLSSLELGDSALYFCASSVDGTNNEQFFGPGTRLTVL.

This clone was seen only once. The chain recombines TRBV19 with TRBJ2-3; 9 bases match TRBD2. The CDR3 totals 16 residues. From germline, CDR1 is LNHDA and CDR2 SQIVND (reference sequence). V lost 9 bases to trimming and J lost 8 bases; unmatched junction nucleotides: 18. The CDR3 region has the DNA TGTGCCAGCCCGATTATTCCGGGACTAGCCCTTAGTACGCAGTATTTT. Residues: CASPIIPGLALSTQYF.